This TCR beta chain was retrieved from a study of blood T cell repertoires in COVID-19. Cohort placement rested on clinical history that participants reported themselves. The method was immunoSEQ multiplex PCR; TCRdb's version includes in-frame clones alone and lacks a portion of them. Of approximately 200,000 clones in the sample, about 81% were seen once. The sequence was collected from a middle-aged man who had recovered from COVID-19. The sample comprised PBMCs or T cells enriched from blood (not recorded which).

For the CDR3, the DNA is TGCGCCAGCAGCCAAGAATGGGGAGGGACAGGGCCTCTCGAGCAGTACTTC. This translates into CASSQEWGGTGPLEQYF. The chain is built from TRBV4-1 and TRBJ2-7; 9 nucleotides line up with TRBD1. CDR1 and CDR2 from the germline V gene are MGHRA and YSYEKL. This CDR3 has 17 residues. J gave up 6 bases and V 0 bases, and 12 bases lay outside the gene matches.